This T cell receptor (beta chain) was obtained from a study of shared clonotypes between healthy human individuals. In the case of this clone: Its antigen remains unknown.

Over several immunoSEQ plates, each subset's genomic DNA was distributed in even portions. The assay was immunoSEQ multiplex PCR, and TCRdb's table has in-frame clones only and misses some. Among 2,500,000 or so clones listed, over 85% were seen once. Unmatched junction bases numbered 4, after V lost 1 base and J lost 5 bases. Germline-derived CDR1 and CDR2 are LNHDA and SQIVND (reference sequence). The CDR3 runs to 14 residues. Overall study results and limits: Estimated clonotype richness was generally higher in naive than memory subsets.

V and J are TRBV19 and TRBJ1-1; 7 bases agree with TRBD1. Sequenced sample: naive CD4+ T cells from PBMCs. Subset defined: CD45RA+ positively selected. The receptor was isolated from a man aged 18 to 35 in good health. Some clones in this sample may be carry-over from other donors' samples. CDR3 bases: TGTGCCAGTAGTATAGTGGAGGGGGCAACTGAAGCTTTCTTT. This encodes CASSIVEGATEAFF.